The 20 T cell receptor beta chains in this list originate from one sample, sequenced in a study of regulatory T cells in long-lasting Graves disease. Documented time point: newly diagnosed GD, antithyroid drugs for less than 3 months. Generation of the TCR library employed RNA extracted from PBMCs. Arm-PCR with iRepertoire HTBI primers amplified the CDR3 regions for these TCR beta libraries. TCRdb ran MiXCR on the multiplex PCR reads and lists one entry per CDR3 protein. The sample lists around 320,000 distinct CDR3 sequences; around 17% were seen once. This sample was shared with a second study, whose subject was T cells in Graves' hyperthyroidism and ophthalmopathy.

Sequenced here: peripheral blood mononuclear cells (PBMCs), sampled at new diagnosis, from a patient treated with antithyroid drugs. These receptors came from a man between 35 and 55 years old with Graves disease.

This clonotype was observed a few times. J is TRBJ2-5 and V is TRBV19; D might be TRBD2 (5 bases). The ends were cut back, 8 bases at V and 2 bases at J, with 12 bases in the middle. The length of the CDR3 is 13 residues. CDR1 and CDR2 from the germline V gene are LNHDA and SQIVND (reference sequence). In nucleotides, the CDR3 is TGTGCCAGTGGCGGGCGGACTCAAGAGACCCAGTACTTC. Protein: CASGGRTQETQYF.

This clonotype was detected ten times or more. V usage is TRBV5-1 and J usage is TRBJ2-2, with TRBD1 identical over 10 bases. CDR3 length: 14 amino acids. In germline, CDR1 is SGHRS, CDR2 YFSETQ. V was pared by 7 bases and J by 4 bases, with 4 bases of the junction left unmatched. The CDR3 DNA reads as TGCGCCAGCGGACGGGACAGGGGCACCGGGGAGCTGTTTTTT. This encodes CASGRDRGTGELFF.

This clonotype was observed many times. The genes are TRBV7-8 and TRBJ1-1; D gene unclear. CDR1 SGHVS and CDR2 FQNEAQ come from the germline V gene. This CDR3 is built from 15 residues. V was cut by 1 base and J by 3 bases, with 12 bases left in between. The CDR3 coding sequence is TGTGCCAGCAGCTTAGTGGGCGGGATGGACACTGAAGCTTTCTTT. It yields the protein CASSLVGGMDTEAFF.

Only a few counts were recorded for this clonotype. The rearrangement links TRBV12-3 or TRBV12-4 to TRBJ1-1; possibly TRBD1 for D (5 bases). The V gene lost 3 bases and the J gene lost 4 bases, with 12 bases spanning the gap. This CDR3 comprises 14 residues. The CDR3 DNA reads TGTGCCAGCAGTTTTACCCACGGGGGCACTGAAGCTTTCTTT. Protein: CASSFTHGGTEAFF.

At least ten counts were recorded for this clonotype. The chain uses TRBV5-1 and TRBJ2-1; D not certain. V was cut by 0 bases and J by 1 base, with 8 bases left in between. There are 15 residues in the CDR3. Germline V lookup: CDR1 SGHRS, CDR2 YFSETQ. The CDR3 DNA follows: TGCGCCAGCAGCTTGGCCGGGCTTTCCTACAATGAGCAGTTCTTC. Residues: CASSLAGLSYNEQFF. Filled out from reference TRBV5-1 and TRBJ2-1, the complete variable domain reads KAGVTQTPRYLIKTRGQQVTLSCSPISGHRSVSWYQQTPGQGLQFLFEYFSETQRNKGNFPGRFSGRQFSNSRSEMNVSTLELGDSALYLCASSLAGLSYNEQFFGPGTRLTVL.

This clonotype showed up many times. The chain is built from TRBV28 and TRBJ2-1, with a possible D match to TRBD2 (6 bases). The length of the CDR3 is 13 residues. Germline-derived CDR1 and CDR2 are MDHEN and SYDVKM. CDR3 protein: CGVGGGNYNEQFF. Written as DNA, the CDR3 is TGTGGTGTAGGTGGGGGGAACTACAATGAGCAGTTCTTC. Supplemented by reference TRBV28 and TRBJ2-1, the full variable domain reads DVKVTQSSRYLVKRTGEKVFLECVQDMDHENMFWYRQDPGLGLRLIYFSYDVKMKEKGDIPEGYSVSREKKERFSLILESASTNQTSMYLCGVGGGNYNEQFFGPGTRLTVL.

This clonotype was recorded many times. This sequence joins TRBV20-1 and TRBJ2-5, with 7 positions matching TRBD2. The J segment lost 4 bases and the V segment lost 1 base, leaving 15 bases of the junction unmatched. The CDR3 extends over 17 amino acids. Germline V gives CDR1 DFQATT, CDR2 SNEGSKA (reference sequence). In DNA, the CDR3 is TGCAGTGCTAGAGTTCCCCCCGGCGGGGGAGGTGGAGAGACCCAGTACTTC. It codes for CSARVPPGGGGGETQYF.

This chain links TRBV7-2 with TRBJ1-2, with D unresolved. With 2 bases removed from V and 8 bases from J, the gap between germline ends came to 12 bases. There are 13 residues in the CDR3. Looked up from germline, CDR1 is SGHTA and CDR2 is FQGNSA. CDR3 DNA sequence: TGTGCCAGCAGCTTATACGGCAAAGGGGGCTACACCTTC. It is translated as CASSLYGKGGYTF.

This clonotype was recorded a few times. The CDR3 nucleotides read TGTGCCAGCAGCGTAGGGGGGACCCAAAGCACAGATACGCAGTATTTT. As protein: CASSVGGTQSTDTQYF. The rearrangement uses TRBV9 and TRBJ2-3, with D possibly called TRBD1 or TRBD2 (5 bases each). V was cut by 0 bases and J by 0 bases, with 11 bases left in between. Germline V gene sequence: CDR1 SGDLS, CDR2 YYNGEE. CDR3 size: 16 residues.

In the case of this clonotype: One base away lies a much larger clone, so this may be a sequencing read error. CDR3 loop: CASSQGRSGQRTYKQYF. As DNA, the CDR3 is TGTGCCAGCAGCCAAGGCCGCTCGGGACAGCGAACCTACAAGCAGTACTTC. The rearrangement joins TRBV14 to TRBJ2-7; 7 nucleotides match TRBD1. CDR1 and CDR2 from the germline V gene are SGHDN and FVKESK. The CDR3 length is 17 residues.

This clonotype was picked up many times. The rearrangement joins TRBV29-1 to TRBJ1-1; 8 bases are a match to TRBD1. The CDR3 length is 13 residues. The junction had 10 bases not matched to a gene; V was cut back by 7 bases and J by 6 bases. Looked up from germline, CDR1 is SQVTM and CDR2 is ANQGSEA. The CDR3 reads CSAKQGVGAEAFF. The CDR3 DNA follows: TGCAGCGCCAAACAGGGGGTAGGCGCTGAAGCTTTCTTT.

This clonotype was counted only a few times. In this CDR3 the conserved last residue, phenylalanine or tryptophan, is missing, so a read error is likely. The V call is TRBV6-1, the J call TRBJ2-1; the D gene is possibly TRBD1 (5 bases). Between the trimmed V and J ends, which lost 6 bases and 5 bases, there was a span of 8 bases. From germline, CDR1 is MNHNS and CDR2 SASEGT. The CDR3 sequence is 12 residues long. The chain's CDR3 is CASRETDNEQFS. DNA of the CDR3: TGTGCCAGCAGGGAGACAGACAATGAGCAGTTCTCC.

This clonotype was detected many times. V and J are TRBV20-1 and TRBJ2-3; a weak D match, TRBD1 (5 bases). The CDR3 is made up of 12 amino acids. The germline V gene encodes CDR1 DFQATT and CDR2 SNEGSKA (reference sequence). With 7 bases removed from V and 4 bases from J, the gap between germline ends came to 12 bases. CDR3 protein: CSGTRGADTQYF. The CDR3 DNA sequence: TGCAGTGGGACACGCGGCGCAGATACGCAGTATTTT.

This clonotype showed up just a few times. The rearrangement joins TRBV7-3 to TRBJ2-2; D not resolved. CDR3 length: 14 residues. V gave up 4 bases and J gave up 8 bases, with 14 bases separating them. Germline V gene sequence: CDR1 SGHTA, CDR2 FQGTGA. CDR3 residues: CASSSPPTGGELFF. CDR3 sequence (DNA): TGTGCCAGCAGCTCTCCCCCAACTGGGGGGGAGCTGTTTTTT.

This clonotype was observed a few times. V and J are TRBV29-1 and TRBJ2-3; D unclear. The germline V gene encodes CDR1 SQVTM and CDR2 ANQGSEA. V lost 4 bases, J lost 3 bases, and 20 bases lay in between. The CDR3 is 16 amino acids. CDR3: CSVVGYPLGGTDTQYF. DNA of the CDR3: TGCAGCGTTGTCGGCTACCCGTTGGGTGGGACAGATACGCAGTATTTT.

This clonotype was counted at least ten times. The chain is built from TRBV6-9 and TRBJ2-1; D possibly corresponds to TRBD2 (7 bases). Germline V lookup: CDR1 MNHGY, CDR2 SVAAGI. V was clipped by 4 bases and J by 1 base, with 17 bases between them. CDR3 length: 17 residues. The CDR3: CASSSLGRGGSYNEQFF. The CDR3 nucleotides read TGTGCCAGCAGTTCTTTGGGGAGGGGGGGGTCCTACAATGAGCAGTTCTTC.

This clonotype was observed at least ten times. V and J are TRBV10-3 and TRBJ2-3, with D perhaps being TRBD1 or TRBD2 (7 bases each). V was trimmed by 3 bases and J by 2 bases, leaving 15 bases between them. The CDR3 spans 16 residues. Germline CDR1 is ENHRY and CDR2 is SYGVKD. This CDR3 is CAISDPQGGPTDTQYF. In DNA, the CDR3 is TGTGCCATCAGTGATCCCCAGGGGGGGCCCACAGATACGCAGTATTTT.

In this sample, this clonotype turned up many times. The chain links TRBV9 to TRBJ2-5, with D perhaps matching TRBD2 (5 bases). This CDR3 spans 14 amino acids. V lost 4 bases to trimming and J lost 5 bases, with 15 bases between them. Germline V CDR1 and CDR2: SGDLS, YYNGEE. CDR3 nucleotides: TGTGCCAGCAGCCTAGGTTATGGCGGGGAGACCCAGTACTTC. It yields the protein CASSLGYGGETQYF.

This clonotype has a handful of counts. The genes are TRBV4-3 and TRBJ2-7, with TRBD2 identical over 11 bases. The J segment lost 3 bases and the V segment lost 1 base, leaving 8 bases of the junction unmatched. Germline loops: CDR1 LGHNA, CDR2 YSLEER. There are 17 residues in the CDR3. CDR3 loop: CASSQAVAGGTIYEQYF. DNA of the CDR3: TGCGCCAGCAGCCAAGCGGTAGCGGGGGGGACGATCTACGAGCAGTACTTC.

Worth noting for this clonotype: This may arise from a read error, as a much more abundant clone is one base away. This chain links TRBV15 with TRBJ2-1; D is undetermined. Germline V gene data show CDR1 as LNHNV and CDR2 as YYDKDF (reference sequence). V was trimmed by 0 bases and J by 9 bases, leaving 9 bases between them. The CDR3 sequence is 13 residues long. The CDR3 nucleotides read TGTGCCACCAGCAGAGACCCCATGGGTGAGCAGTTCTTC. The encoded protein is CATSRDPMGEQFF.